Presented here are 8 T cell receptor beta chains from one specimen sequenced in a study of T cell responses to AZD1222 COVID-19 vaccine. Method: immunoSEQ multiplex PCR; TCRdb's copy keeps in-frame clones and lacks some. The table records 85,000 to 95,000 clones, around 89% of them present only once. Sample: peripheral blood, taken 28 days after the second AZD1222 dose. These TCRs come from an adult who received the AZD1222 COVID-19 vaccine.

The V gene is TRBV30, the J gene TRBJ2-7; either TRBD1 or TRBD2 may fit D (5 bases each). The CDR3 is 14 amino acids. CDR1 and CDR2 from the germline V gene are GTSNPN and SVGIG (reference sequence). The V and J ends lost 4 bases and 2 bases respectively, with 15 bases between them. CDR3 residues: CAWTPGTPPYEQYF. The CDR3 region has the DNA TGTGCCTGGACCCCCGGGACGCCTCCCTACGAGCAGTACTTC.

The rearrangement joins TRBV7-8 to TRBJ2-3; 13 bases are a match to TRBD2. V lost 5 bases, J lost 5 bases, and 4 bases stayed unmatched. Germline V gene lookup returns CDR1 SGHVS and CDR2 FQNEAQ. This CDR3 comprises 15 residues. The CDR3 sequence: CASSQGLAGIDTQYF. CDR3 nucleotides: TGTGCCAGCAGCCAGGGACTAGCGGGGATAGATACGCAGTATTTT.

The V gene is TRBV27, the J gene TRBJ2-7, with D hard to call. The V and J ends lost 4 bases and 0 bases respectively, with 13 bases between them. CDR1 is MNHEY and CDR2 is SMNVEV in the germline V gene (reference sequence). The CDR3 loop spans 15 amino acids. This CDR3 is CASSYQASSSYEQYF. The DNA of the CDR3 is TGTGCCAGCAGTTATCAGGCTTCATCCTCCTACGAGCAGTACTTC.

V is TRBV7-6 and J is TRBJ2-2; no reliable D call. Germline assignment: CDR1 SGHVS and CDR2 FNYEAQ. This CDR3 region has 12 residues. V gave up 0 bases and J gave up 4 bases, with 0 bases separating them. As DNA, the CDR3 is TGTGCCAGCAGCTTAGCCACCGGGGAGCTGTTTTTT. It codes for CASSLATGELFF.

The rearrangement uses TRBV7-9 and TRBJ1-1; D is unresolved. Germline V gene sequence: CDR1 SEHNR, CDR2 FQNEAQ (reference sequence). There are 13 residues in the CDR3. The V and J ends lost 1 base and 10 bases respectively, with 13 bases between them. CDR3 DNA: TGTGCCAGCAGCTTAGGGATTAGTGCCCGAGCTTTCTTT. Residues: CASSLGISARAFF.

The chain employs TRBV30 and TRBJ1-2; 10 positions match TRBD1. The CDR3 spans 14 residues. CDR1 and CDR2 (germline): GTSNPN, SVGIG (reference sequence). Trimming at V came to 0 bases and at J to 3 bases, leaving 1 base not matched to a gene. CDR3 amino acids: CAWSVGTGDYGYTF. The CDR3 DNA sequence: TGTGCCTGGAGTGTCGGGACAGGGGACTATGGCTACACCTTC.

The chain uses TRBV5-1 and TRBJ1-1, with 9 positions matching TRBD1. Germline V CDR1 and CDR2: SGHRS, YFSETQ. This CDR3 is built from 15 residues. V was clipped by 3 bases and J by 2 bases; unmatched bases: 5. The CDR3 DNA reads TGCGCCAGCAGCTCCAGGACAGGGGACAACACTGAAGCTTTCTTT. Translating it yields CASSSRTGDNTEAFF.

The rearrangement joins TRBV7-7 to TRBJ2-1, with 7 nucleotides matching TRBD2. This CDR3 is 15 amino acids long. The germline gives CDR1 SSHAT, CDR2 FNYEAQ (reference sequence). Trimming took 2 bases from V and 9 from J; bases not matched to a gene: 10. CDR3 in DNA: TGTGCCAGCAGCTTAAGCCGGGACTATATGTCTGAGCAGTTCTTC. It is translated as CASSLSRDYMSEQFF.